Below are 7 T cell receptor beta chains sequenced from a single sample in a study of cytomegalovirus exposure and HLA in healthy donors. Vbeta (60) and Jbeta (13) primers were used in the PCR. Libraries were prepared by immunoSEQ multiplex PCR; TCRdb keeps only in-frame clonotypes and omits some of them. The sample lists 200,000 or so clones, 80% to 85% occurring once. Sequenced input: PBMCs. The receptor set was obtained from a woman between 50 and 59 years old in good health and CMV-seropositive.

The gene calls are TRBV4-1 and TRBJ1-1, with TRBD1 matching over 12 bases. This CDR3 has 15 amino acids. Germline CDR1 MGHRA, CDR2 YSYEKL. V was pared by 6 bases and J by 2 bases, with 4 bases of the junction left unmatched. Written as DNA, the CDR3 is TGCGCCAGCAGAGGGGGACAGGGGGCAAACACTGAAGCTTTCTTT. Protein: CASRGGQGANTEAFF.

The chain couples TRBV2 to TRBJ2-2; tentatively, D is TRBD1 (5 bases). The CDR3 loop spans 13 amino acids. V shed 6 bases and J shed 7 bases, with 12 bases lying between them. CDR1 SNHLY and CDR2 FYNNEI come from the germline V gene. This chain's CDR3 is CASSVRGSGELFF. Written as DNA, the CDR3 is TGTGCCAGCAGCGTTAGGGGAAGCGGGGAGCTGTTTTTT.

The gene calls are TRBV4-3 and TRBJ2-6; D unresolved. The V and J ends lost 10 bases and 0 bases respectively, with 4 bases between them. CDR1 and CDR2 from the germline V gene are LGHNA and YSLEER. The CDR3 contains 12 residues. The chain's CDR3 is CAISSGANVLTF. The CDR3 DNA follows: TGCGCCATCTCCTCTGGGGCCAACGTCCTGACTTTC.

The chain employs TRBV6-4 and TRBJ2-3; 13 nucleotides align to TRBD2. J was trimmed by 1 base and V by 2 bases; bases with no gene match: 0. In germline, CDR1 is MRHNA, CDR2 SNTAGT. CDR3 length: 16 amino acids. For the CDR3, the DNA is TGTGCCAGCAGTGACGGGACTAGCGGGGGCACAGATACGCAGTATTTT. Its protein is CASSDGTSGGTDTQYF.

The chain recombines TRBV28 with TRBJ1-1; 9 bases agree with TRBD1. The junction had 12 bases not matched to a gene; V was cut back by 5 bases and J by 5 bases. In germline, CDR1 is MDHEN, CDR2 SYDVKM. The CDR3 loop spans 16 amino acids. The CDR3 here is CASSLIGTGTATEAFF. CDR3 DNA sequence: TGTGCCAGCAGTCTAATAGGGACAGGGACAGCTACTGAAGCTTTCTTT.

This clone has only one observation. The CDR3 DNA reads TGCGCCAGCGGGGAGAGGTCTGGCTACACCTTC. It is translated as CASGERSGYTF. The V call is TRBV5-1, the J call TRBJ1-2; the D is unclear. V lost 7 bases, J lost 7 bases, and 11 bases lay in between. Germline V lookup: CDR1 SGHRS, CDR2 YFSETQ. The CDR3 length is 11 residues.

The gene calls are TRBV11-2 and TRBJ2-5; 7 bases line up with TRBD2. The CDR3 is made up of 13 amino acids. In germline, CDR1 is SGHAT, CDR2 FQNNGV. The V and J ends lost 4 bases and 5 bases, in that order; junction bases with no gene match: 4. The CDR3 region is CASSSGLVETQYF. The CDR3 nucleotides read TGTGCCAGCAGCTCCGGACTAGTGGAGACCCAGTACTTC.